This is a list of T cell receptor beta chains from one sample in a study of T cells in localized non-small cell lung cancer. The repertoire was sequenced with immunoSEQ multiplex PCR; TCRdb's copy has only in-frame clones and lacks some. Of approximately 22,000 clones listed, 70% to 90% are singletons. Sample: peripheral blood, taken before any cancer treatment. These TCRs come from a male donor at least 60 years old with stage I squamous cell lung carcinoma. The CDR3 runs from the conserved cysteine through the conserved F or W.

v_call,j_call,cdr3_aa
TRBV27,TRBJ1-2,CASSGRQGVDGYTF
TRBV10-2,TRBJ1-5,CASSESGQGNQPQHF
TRBV5-4,TRBJ1-2,CASTLRGAYGYTF
TRBV4-3,TRBJ2-7,CASSQAVIATGGAYEQYF
TRBV27,TRBJ1-1,CASSSLRGGRDTEAFF
TRBV11-2,TRBJ2-5,CASSRLAGALRETQYF
TRBV19,TRBJ1-2,CASSSDGGYGYTF
TRBV13,TRBJ1-1,CASSPRGGGPEAFF
TRBV19,TRBJ2-2,CASSLYGTPYTGELFF
TRBV12-5,TRBJ1-3,CASGLASRGPGNTIYF
TRBV6-5,TRBJ1-5,CASSYSEGRQPQHF
TRBV6-4,TRBJ1-6,CASSDQTTSPLHF
TRBV7-4,TRBJ1-6,CASSPRDSYHSPPRRYNSPLHF
TRBV30,TRBJ2-1,CAWRGTSGHNEQFF
TRBV5-4,TRBJ2-1,CASSFAGGFLSSYNEQFF
TRBV4-2,TRBJ1-2,CASADRGVGGYTF
TRBV4-2,TRBJ1-1,CASSQESPVTGDTEAFF
TRBV28,TRBJ1-1,CASSVTGQGASGAEAFF
TRBV4-1,TRBJ2-1,CASSQVDYPTYNEQFF
TRBV9,TRBJ1-2,CASSTGTGTNYGYTF
TRBV14,.,CASSQVKQGEQYF
TRBV6-5,TRBJ1-1,CASSSGHPEAFF
TRBV29-1,TRBJ1-1,CSVEDPWLVQTEAFF
TRBV6-1,TRBJ1-5,CASSETMGNQPQHF
TRBV5-4,TRBJ2-3,CASSRKLAGGVDTQYF
TRBV18,TRBJ2-2,CASSSMDRGLAGELFF
TRBV19,TRBJ2-7,CASRPNRDRLGEQYF
TRBV5-8,TRBJ1-5,CASSLGAGHSNQPQHF
TRBV9,TRBJ1-2,CASSVDRNYGYTF
TRBV19,TRBJ1-2,CASSIGRGVLGGYTF
TRBV27,TRBJ2-2,CATKMGSGDTGELFF
TRBV9,TRBJ2-3,CASSGRQGLTDTQYF
TRBV6-1,TRBJ1-1,CASSEQGEIHTEAFF
TRBV19,TRBJ2-5,CASSLDIQETQYF
TRBV9,TRBJ1-5,CASSVEGDNQPQHF
TRBV11-2,TRBJ1-3,CASSSLAGGNTIYF
TRBV2,TRBJ2-5,CASSWERKETQYF
TRBV5-1,TRBJ1-3,CASSYSPGGTGNTIYF
TRBV10-2,TRBJ2-3,CASSVGQGLGDTQYF
TRBV18,TRBJ1-1,CASSNQGGGTEAFF
TRBV7-6,TRBJ2-3,CASSLKGGPPYTDTQYF
TRBV18,TRBJ1-1,CASSPPSTVNTEAFF